This T cell receptor beta chain originates from a study of T cells in Graves' hyperthyroidism and ophthalmopathy. The V end lost 0 bases, the J end lost 2 bases, and 6 bases lay between the germline ends. Germline values: CDR1 MNHEY, CDR2 SMNVEV (reference sequence). The CDR3 is 14 amino acids. This clonotype was picked up many times. The antigen is not known. General observations from the study: Ophthalmopathy, as predicted by the model, came a median approximately 6.5 months after the prediction.

Patients were excluded because of uncontrolled infection, other autoimmune disease, pregnancy or lactation. Diagnosis relied on clinical symptoms, serum thyroxine and TRAb, thyroid ultrasound and orbital computed tomography. Predating any ophthalmopathy symptoms, the blood sample was taken at first hyperthyroidism diagnosis. TCR beta CDR3 sequences were amplified from RNA transcripts. During a first-round RT-PCR of the TCR CDR3, the HTBI primer set was used. TCRdb itself ran the multiplex PCR reads through MiXCR, one entry per CDR3 protein. The sample has under 750,000 distinct CDR3 sequences; approximately 19% are singletons.

Sequencing was carried out using blood. J is TRBJ2-3 and V is TRBV27, with D uncertain. The clonotype originates from a woman between 45 and 60 years old with Graves' hyperthyroidism that later progressed to Graves' ophthalmopathy. CDR3 DNA: TGTGCCAGCAGTTTATCGTCCTTCACAGATACGCAGTATTTT. Translating it yields CASSLSSFTDTQYF.